The sequence of this T cell receptor (beta chain) was determined in a study of T-cell memory formation after mild COVID-19. The CDR3 loop spans 15 amino acids. V gave up 0 bases and J gave up 2 bases, with 11 bases separating them. Looked up from germline, CDR1 is SGHRS and CDR2 is YFSETQ. TCRdb reprocessed the 5' RACE reads via MiXCR and lists one record per CDR3 protein. The data show about 420,000 distinct CDR3 sequences, 20% to 30% seen once. In this sample, this clonotype turned up many times. This clonotype was obtained from an adult woman who had mild COVID-19 (a few samples of this study predate the infection). Cell type and time point are not known. Material: PBMCs or a T cell subset sorted from them (not recorded which). The rearrangement joins TRBV5-1 to TRBJ2-5, with D tentatively TRBD1 (5 bases). The CDR3 coding sequence is TGCGCCAGCAGCTTGGTGGCAGGGCAACAAGAGACCCAGTACTTC. Translating it yields CASSLVAGQQETQYF.